Sequencing of this T cell receptor (beta chain) was carried out in a study of preoperative IRX-2 immunotherapy in early breast cancer. The length of the CDR3 is 19 residues. Germline V CDR1 and CDR2: KGHSH, LQKENI. J lost 1 base, V lost 2 bases, and 13 bases had no gene match. Described treatment: preoperative locoregional IRX-2 cytokine immunotherapy. Samples came from a phase Ib trial of preoperative locoregional IRX-2 cytokine immunotherapy. Generated by immunoSEQ multiplex PCR, the TCRdb table keeps only in-frame clones and is missing some. The sample contains some 21,000 clones, roughly 80% of which appear only once.

The sample here was lymph node tissue, taken after IRX-2 immunotherapy. The sequence derives from a human donor with breast cancer. V is TRBV18 and J is TRBJ1-2; 10 positions agree with TRBD1. The CDR3 region has the DNA TGTGCCAGCTCACCAAGGGGGGACAGGGGCGCCCACTTTAACTATGGCTACACCTTC. It codes for CASSPRGDRGAHFNYGYTF.